The present TCR beta chain was sequenced within a study of cytomegalovirus exposure and HLA in healthy donors. Findings and limits, study-wide: Rare TCR sequences predominated, though certain public TCRs were found in many donors.

Comment on this clone: Its target is not known.

A multiplex PCR was run with 60 Vbeta primers and 13 Jbeta primers. The data were produced by immunoSEQ multiplex PCR, yet TCRdb's version contains in-frame clones alone and is incomplete. The sample includes around 110,000 clones, around 60% seen only once; the top ten take 7.5% to 9.5%. The sample was PBMCs. This clonotype originated in a middle-aged woman in good health and CMV-seropositive.

Here the CDR3 reads CASSARTPKNTGELFF. Written as DNA, the CDR3 is TGTGCCAGCAGCGCCAGGACACCTAAGAACACCGGGGAGCTGTTTTTT. This chain uses TRBV9 with TRBJ2-2, with D perhaps TRBD1 (5 bases). Between the trimmed V and J ends, which lost 3 bases and 1 base, there was a span of 13 bases. The CDR3 extends over 16 amino acids. The germline gives CDR1 SGDLS, CDR2 YYNGEE.